This is a list of T cell receptor beta chains from one sample in a study of CD8 T cells in Susac syndrome. MiXCR, run by TCRdb on the immunoSEQ multiplex PCR reads, gives a single entry per CDR3 protein. This table holds 80,000 to 90,000 distinct CDR3 sequences, approximately 92% found once. The sample consisted of CD8+ T cells from PBMCs. The receptors were gathered from a human donor in good health. Both conserved end residues are part of each CDR3. A D gene is named only where the DNA matches it firmly. Part of the rows lack a size; the others show once, few, many or a class for expanded clones.

j_call,d_call,v_call,clone_size,cdr3_aa,cdr3_nt
TRBJ1-5,TRBD1,TRBV2,NA,CATFDVQGSNQPQHF,TGTGCCACCTTCGACGTACAGGGGAGCAATCAGCCCCAGCATTTT
TRBJ2-7,NA,TRBV27,NA,CASSLNRGTWHSYEQYF,TGTGCCAGCAGTTTGAATCGGGGGACCTGGCATTCCTACGAGCAGTACTTC
TRBJ2-7,NA,TRBV12-3/TRBV12-4,NA,CASSWVTTYEQYF,TGTGCCAGCAGTTGGGTCACTACCTACGAGCAGTACTTC
TRBJ2-1,NA,TRBV30,NA,CAWSVIGVRNEQFF,TGTGCCTGGAGTGTAATCGGGGTCCGCAATGAGCAGTTCTTC
TRBJ2-2,TRBD1,TRBV5-6,once,CASSLMGQVYTGELFF,TGTGCCAGCAGCTTAATGGGACAGGTCTACACCGGGGAGCTGTTTTTT
TRBJ2-7,NA,TRBV29-1,NA,CSASGADGEQYF,TGCAGCGCCTCGGGGGCTGATGGAGAGCAGTACTTC
TRBJ1-2,TRBD1,TRBV7-9,NA,CASSLGTGGRGYTF,TGTGCCAGCAGCCTGGGGACAGGGGGTCGCGGCTACACCTTC
TRBJ2-7,NA,TRBV20-1,NA,CSARDEVGPRSSYEQYF,TGCAGTGCTAGAGATGAGGTCGGGCCGCGAAGCTCCTACGAGCAGTACTTC
TRBJ2-7,NA,TRBV5-1,NA,CASSLDHRVNSLSSYEQYF,TGCGCCAGCAGCTTAGACCACAGGGTCAACAGTCTTAGCTCCTACGAGCAGTACTTC
TRBJ2-7,NA,TRBV7-3,NA,CASSSNGGSYEQYF,TGTGCCAGCAGCTCCAACGGGGGTTCCTACGAGCAGTACTTC
TRBJ2-7,TRBD2,TRBV19,NA,CASSSSGGLSYEQYF,TGTGCCAGTAGCTCGAGCGGGGGCCTCTCCTACGAGCAGTACTTC
TRBJ2-5,NA,TRBV19,NA,CASSIRERFQETQYF,TGTGCCAGTAGTATACGGGAGCGGTTCCAAGAGACCCAGTACTTC
TRBJ2-7,NA,TRBV5-6,NA,CASSLQTEGEWGEQYF,TGTGCCAGCAGCCTACAGACAGAGGGGGAATGGGGCGAGCAGTACTTC
TRBJ1-1,TRBD1,TRBV7-9,NA,CASSPQGATEAFF,TGTGCCAGCAGCCCTCAGGGGGCTACTGAAGCTTTCTTT
TRBJ2-1,TRBD2,TRBV7-6,NA,CASSPRGSGGNEQFF,TGTGCCAGCAGCCCAAGAGGTAGCGGGGGGAATGAGCAGTTCTTC
TRBJ1-5,TRBD1,TRBV30,NA,CAWSKPPGQVEGYSNQPQHF,TGTGCCTGGAGTAAACCTCCGGGACAGGTGGAGGGATATAGCAATCAGCCCCAGCATTTT
TRBJ1-2,NA,TRBV7-8,once,CASSFEYGGPDGYTF,TGTGCCAGCAGCTTCGAATATGGGGGGCCGGATGGCTACACCTTC
TRBJ2-3,NA,TRBV12-3/TRBV12-4,NA,CASRPPPGTDTQYF,TGTGCCAGCAGGCCTCCACCCGGCACAGATACGCAGTATTTT
TRBJ2-7,NA,TRBV6-1,NA,CASSRGEYPYEQYF,TGTGCCAGTTCCAGGGGTGAGTACCCCTACGAGCAGTACTTC
TRBJ1-1,NA,TRBV20-1,NA,CSAPGEAEAEAFF,TGCAGTGCTCCGGGCGAAGCGGAGGCTGAAGCTTTCTTT
TRBJ2-3,NA,TRBV7-2,NA,CASTITDTQYF,TGTGCCAGCACCATCACAGATACGCAGTATTTT
TRBJ1-2,TRBD1,TRBV29-1,NA,CSVEVRRQGINYGYTF,TGCAGCGTTGAGGTCCGCAGACAGGGGATTAACTATGGCTACACCTTC
TRBJ1-5,NA,TRBV15,once,CATSRGFSGNQPQHF,TGTGCCACCAGCAGAGGATTTTCAGGGAATCAGCCCCAGCATTTT
TRBJ1-2,TRBD1,TRBV20-1,NA,CSARDGTGSSYGYTF,TGCAGTGCCCGAGACGGGACAGGGAGTAGCTATGGCTACACCTTC
TRBJ2-3,NA,TRBV5-1,NA,CASSSATGFADTQYF,TGCGCCAGCAGCTCCGCCACAGGGTTTGCAGATACGCAGTATTTT
TRBJ2-7,TRBD1,TRBV3-1,NA,CASSQGVGTGVYEQYF,TGTGCCAGCAGCCAAGGAGTGGGGACAGGGGTCTACGAGCAGTACTTC
TRBJ2-1,TRBD1,TRBV19,NA,CASSDRGVENEQFF,TGTGCCAGTAGCGACAGGGGGGTCGAGAATGAGCAGTTCTTC
TRBJ2-1,NA,TRBV12-3/TRBV12-4,NA,CASTLGPYNEQFF,TGTGCCAGCACCCTCGGGCCTTACAATGAGCAGTTCTTC
TRBJ1-6,NA,TRBV25-1,NA,CASSVTGYSPLHF,TGTGCCAGCAGTGTGACAGGTTATTCACCCCTCCACTTT
TRBJ2-4,NA,TRBV11-2,once,CASSLVGRGNNIQYF,TGTGCCAGCAGCTTAGTTGGGCGGGGCAACAACATTCAGTACTTC
TRBJ1-5,NA,TRBV23-1,NA,CASSVSGGRGNQPQHF,TGCGCCAGCAGCGTATCCGGGGGCAGGGGTAATCAGCCCCAGCATTTT
TRBJ2-1,TRBD1,TRBV5-1,NA,CASSLDRGSSYNEQFF,TGCGCCAGCAGCTTGGACAGGGGCAGCTCCTACAATGAGCAGTTCTTC
TRBJ2-7,TRBD2,TRBV7-2,NA,CASSLVVAGGRNEQYF,TGTGCCAGCAGCTTGGTCGTAGCGGGGGGGCGGAACGAGCAGTACTTC
TRBJ2-1,NA,TRBV7-3,NA,CASSSGPKQFF,TGTGCCAGCAGCTCGGGACCAAAGCAGTTCTTC
TRBJ1-5,NA,TRBV12-5,NA,CASGLGQPQHF,TGTGCTAGTGGTTTGGGTCAGCCCCAGCATTTT
TRBJ2-3,TRBD2,TRBV12-5,NA,CASVFTPLTSGGTDTQYF,TGTGCTAGTGTCTTTACCCCCCTGACTAGCGGGGGCACAGATACGCAGTATTTT
TRBJ2-7,TRBD2,TRBV3-1,NA,CASSQGVAGGFSYEQYF,TGTGCCAGCAGCCAAGGAGTAGCGGGGGGATTCTCCTACGAGCAGTACTTC
TRBJ2-4,NA,TRBV11-1,NA,CASAARQAQSGLAKNIQYF,TGTGCCAGCGCCGCGAGACAGGCTCAATCGGGGCTAGCCAAAAACATTCAGTACTTC
TRBJ2-4,TRBD1,TRBV13,NA,CASSLGWDRVSNIQYF,TGTGCCAGCAGCTTAGGATGGGACAGGGTCTCAAACATTCAGTACTTC
TRBJ2-7,TRBD1,TRBV7-9,NA,CASSNPGQGAYEQYF,TGTGCCAGCTCAAATCCGGGACAGGGGGCCTACGAGCAGTACTTC
TRBJ2-7,TRBD2,TRBV29-1,NA,CSVGGAGSYEQYF,TGCAGCGTTGGGGGAGCGGGGTCCTACGAGCAGTACTTC
TRBJ2-1,TRBD2,TRBV20-1,NA,CSARSSRLAGRWDEQFF,TGCAGTGCTAGATCATCCCGACTAGCGGGGCGCTGGGATGAGCAGTTCTTC
TRBJ1-3,NA,TRBV18,NA,CASSTELGNSGNTIYF,TGTGCCAGCTCAACGGAACTGGGGAACTCTGGAAACACCATATATTTT
TRBJ2-5,NA,TRBV7-2,once,CASSLVGPLGVQYF,TGTGCCAGCAGCTTAGTGGGGCCGTTGGGGGTCCAGTACTTC
TRBJ1-3,NA,TRBV7-9,NA,CASSGWTGLGNTIYF,TGTGCCAGCAGCGGTTGGACGGGGTTGGGAAACACCATATATTTT
TRBJ1-3,TRBD1,TRBV3-1,NA,CASSQEGQYSGNTIYF,TGTGCCAGCAGCCAAGAGGGACAGTACTCTGGAAACACCATATATTTT
TRBJ1-2,NA,TRBV20-1,NA,CSAPGPIYGYTF,TGCAGTGCTCCCGGGCCCATCTATGGCTACACCTTC
TRBJ2-1,NA,TRBV30,once,CAFPVRGTYNEQFF,TGTGCCTTCCCAGTGAGGGGGACCTACAATGAGCAGTTCTTC
TRBJ2-3,NA,TRBV6-6,NA,CATTVSTDTQYF,TGTGCCACCACGGTTAGCACAGATACGCAGTATTTT
TRBJ2-1,NA,TRBV9,once,CASSAEDLNNEQFF,TGTGCCAGCAGCGCGGAGGACCTAAACAATGAGCAGTTCTTC
TRBJ2-1,NA,TRBV7-6,NA,CASSRVGAYNEQFF,TGTGCCAGTTCTCGAGTGGGGGCCTACAATGAGCAGTTCTTC
TRBJ2-5,TRBD2,TRBV3-1,NA,CASSQDSLAGGEGETQYF,TGTGCCAGCAGCCAAGATTCACTAGCGGGGGGGGAGGGGGAGACCCAGTACTTC
TRBJ1-1,NA,TRBV10-1,NA,CASSEFRELSNTEAFF,TGCGCCAGCAGTGAGTTCCGGGAACTTTCGAACACTGAAGCTTTCTTT
TRBJ1-1,NA,TRBV6-5,NA,CASADSGVSEAFF,TGTGCCAGCGCTGACTCAGGGGTTTCTGAAGCTTTCTTT
TRBJ2-3,TRBD1,TRBV19,NA,CASREGTGGTDTQYF,TGTGCCAGTAGGGAAGGGACAGGGGGCACAGATACGCAGTATTTT
TRBJ1-2,TRBD1,TRBV6-1,NA,CPSLQFAGTGNYGYTF,TGTCCCTCCCTCCAATTTGCCGGGACAGGGAACTATGGCTACACCTTC
TRBJ2-1,NA,TRBV7-8,NA,CASSPDWSSYNEQFF,TGTGCCAGCAGCCCGGACTGGAGCTCCTACAATGAGCAGTTCTTC
TRBJ2-3,NA,TRBV6-1,NA,CASSEAWTDTQYF,TGTGCCAGCAGTGAAGCGTGGACAGATACGCAGTATTTT
TRBJ2-3,TRBD2,TRBV11-1,NA,CASSLLGLAGGDTQYF,TGTGCCAGCAGCTTGCTCGGACTAGCGGGAGGTGATACGCAGTATTTT
TRBJ1-3,NA,TRBV6-1,NA,CASSPRGGYSGNTIYF,TGTGCCAGCAGTCCTCGTGGGGGATACTCTGGAAACACCATATATTTT